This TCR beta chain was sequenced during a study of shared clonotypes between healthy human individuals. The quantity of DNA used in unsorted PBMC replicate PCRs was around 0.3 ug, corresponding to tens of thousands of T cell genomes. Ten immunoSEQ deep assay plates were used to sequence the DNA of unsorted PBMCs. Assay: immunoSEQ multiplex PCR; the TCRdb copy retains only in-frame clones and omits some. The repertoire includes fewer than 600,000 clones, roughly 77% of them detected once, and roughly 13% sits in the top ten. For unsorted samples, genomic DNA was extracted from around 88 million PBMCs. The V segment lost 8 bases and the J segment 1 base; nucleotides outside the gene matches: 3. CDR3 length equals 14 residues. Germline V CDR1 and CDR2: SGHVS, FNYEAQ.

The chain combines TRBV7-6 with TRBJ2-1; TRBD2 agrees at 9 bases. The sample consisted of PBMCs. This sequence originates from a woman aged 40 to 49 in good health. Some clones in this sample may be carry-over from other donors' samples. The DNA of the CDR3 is TGTGCCAGCGCCACTAGCGGGTCCTACAATGAGCAGTTCTTC. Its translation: CASATSGSYNEQFF.